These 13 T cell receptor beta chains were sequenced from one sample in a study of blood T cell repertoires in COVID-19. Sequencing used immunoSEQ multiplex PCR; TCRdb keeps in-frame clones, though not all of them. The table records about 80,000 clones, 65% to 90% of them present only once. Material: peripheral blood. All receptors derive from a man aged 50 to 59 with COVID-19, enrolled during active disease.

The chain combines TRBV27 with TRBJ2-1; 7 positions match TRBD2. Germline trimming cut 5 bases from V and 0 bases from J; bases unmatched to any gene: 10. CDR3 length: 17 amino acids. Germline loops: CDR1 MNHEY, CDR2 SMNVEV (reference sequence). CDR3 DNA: TGTGCCAGCAGTCAGCGACTAGCCGCAAGCTCCTACAATGAGCAGTTCTTC. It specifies CASSQRLAASSYNEQFF.

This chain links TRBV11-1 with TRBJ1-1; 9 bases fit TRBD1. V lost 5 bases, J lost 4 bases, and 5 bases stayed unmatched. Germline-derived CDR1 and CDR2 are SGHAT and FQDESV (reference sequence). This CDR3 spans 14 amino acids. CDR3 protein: CASSPGQGSTEAFF. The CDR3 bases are TGTGCCAGCAGCCCGGGACAGGGAAGCACTGAAGCTTTCTTT.

CDR3 nucleotide sequence: TGCGCCAGCAGCGGGGACCGGGGGGCCTATGGAAACACCATATATTTT. Translation gives CASSGDRGAYGNTIYF. This chain uses TRBV4-3 with TRBJ1-3, with a weak D call TRBD1 (6 bases). The CDR3 is 16 residues long. Trimming took 5 bases from V and 3 from J, leaving 17 bases between them. Per germline, CDR1 LGHNA and CDR2 YSLEER.

In DNA, the CDR3 is TGCGCCAAACCCGGGATTACCTACGAGCAGTACTTC. Residues: CAKPGITYEQYF. This chain links TRBV5-1 with TRBJ2-7, with TRBD2 as a possible D gene (5 bases). Germline V lookup: CDR1 SGHRS, CDR2 YFSETQ. This CDR3 has 12 residues. V shed 9 bases and J shed 2 bases, with 12 bases lying between them.

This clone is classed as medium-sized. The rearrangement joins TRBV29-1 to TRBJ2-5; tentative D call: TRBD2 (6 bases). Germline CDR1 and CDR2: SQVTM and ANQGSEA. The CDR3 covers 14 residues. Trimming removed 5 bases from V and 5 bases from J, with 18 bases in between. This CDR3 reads CSVSTGTGWETQYF. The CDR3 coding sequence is TGCAGCGTTAGCACCGGGACTGGGTGGGAGACCCAGTACTTC.

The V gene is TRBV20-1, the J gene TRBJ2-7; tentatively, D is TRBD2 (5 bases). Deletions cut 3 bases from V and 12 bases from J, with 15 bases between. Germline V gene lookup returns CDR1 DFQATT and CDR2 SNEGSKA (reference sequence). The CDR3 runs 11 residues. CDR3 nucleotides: TGCAGTGCTAGTCCCGGACTGGGGAGGTACTTC. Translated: CSASPGLGRYF.

This chain's CDR3 is CASSSGGSYEQYF. The CDR3 bases are TGTGCCAGCAGTTCCGGAGGGTCCTACGAGCAGTACTTC. The V gene is TRBV12-3 or TRBV12-4, the J gene TRBJ2-7, with D maybe TRBD2 (6 bases). V was shortened by 4 bases and J by 1 base, with 8 bases between the two germline ends. The CDR3 sequence is 13 residues long.

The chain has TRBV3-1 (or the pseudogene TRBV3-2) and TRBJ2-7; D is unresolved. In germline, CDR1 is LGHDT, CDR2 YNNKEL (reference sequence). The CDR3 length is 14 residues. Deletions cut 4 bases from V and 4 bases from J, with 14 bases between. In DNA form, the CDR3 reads TGTGCCAGCAGCCCCTTACAAGGAGTTTACGAGCAGTACTTC. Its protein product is CASSPLQGVYEQYF.

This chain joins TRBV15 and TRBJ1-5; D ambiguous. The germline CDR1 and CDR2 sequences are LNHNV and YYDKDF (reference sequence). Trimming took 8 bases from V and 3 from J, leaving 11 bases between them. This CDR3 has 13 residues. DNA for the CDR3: TGTGCCACCTCCTCGGGATACAATCAGCCCCAGCATTTT. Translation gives CATSSGYNQPQHF.

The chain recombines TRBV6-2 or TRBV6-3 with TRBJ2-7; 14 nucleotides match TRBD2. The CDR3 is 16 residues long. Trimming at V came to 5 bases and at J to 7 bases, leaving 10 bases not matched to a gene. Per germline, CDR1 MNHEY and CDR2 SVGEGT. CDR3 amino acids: CASSNRGLAGVSEQYF. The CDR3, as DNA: TGTGCCAGCAGTAATCGGGGACTAGCGGGAGTGAGTGAGCAGTACTTC.

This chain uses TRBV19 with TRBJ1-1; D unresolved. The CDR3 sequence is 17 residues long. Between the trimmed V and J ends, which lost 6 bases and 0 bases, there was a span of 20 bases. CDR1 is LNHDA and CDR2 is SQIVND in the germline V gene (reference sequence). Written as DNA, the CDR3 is TGTGCCAGTAGCTTCAGTTCCGGGCACGGGATGAACACTGAAGCTTTCTTT. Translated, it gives CASSFSSGHGMNTEAFF.

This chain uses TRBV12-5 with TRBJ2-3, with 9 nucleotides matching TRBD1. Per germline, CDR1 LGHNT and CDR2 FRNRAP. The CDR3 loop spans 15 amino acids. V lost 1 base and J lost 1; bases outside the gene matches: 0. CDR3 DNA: TGTGCTAGTGGTTTGGGGACAGGGGGCACAGATACGCAGTATTTT. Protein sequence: CASGLGTGGTDTQYF.

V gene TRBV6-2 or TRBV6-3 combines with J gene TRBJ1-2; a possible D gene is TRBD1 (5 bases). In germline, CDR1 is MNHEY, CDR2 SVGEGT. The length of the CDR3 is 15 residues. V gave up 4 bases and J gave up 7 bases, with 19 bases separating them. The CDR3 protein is CASSFTRDGGSGYTF. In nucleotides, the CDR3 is TGTGCCAGCAGTTTTACCCGGGACGGCGGGAGTGGCTACACCTTC.